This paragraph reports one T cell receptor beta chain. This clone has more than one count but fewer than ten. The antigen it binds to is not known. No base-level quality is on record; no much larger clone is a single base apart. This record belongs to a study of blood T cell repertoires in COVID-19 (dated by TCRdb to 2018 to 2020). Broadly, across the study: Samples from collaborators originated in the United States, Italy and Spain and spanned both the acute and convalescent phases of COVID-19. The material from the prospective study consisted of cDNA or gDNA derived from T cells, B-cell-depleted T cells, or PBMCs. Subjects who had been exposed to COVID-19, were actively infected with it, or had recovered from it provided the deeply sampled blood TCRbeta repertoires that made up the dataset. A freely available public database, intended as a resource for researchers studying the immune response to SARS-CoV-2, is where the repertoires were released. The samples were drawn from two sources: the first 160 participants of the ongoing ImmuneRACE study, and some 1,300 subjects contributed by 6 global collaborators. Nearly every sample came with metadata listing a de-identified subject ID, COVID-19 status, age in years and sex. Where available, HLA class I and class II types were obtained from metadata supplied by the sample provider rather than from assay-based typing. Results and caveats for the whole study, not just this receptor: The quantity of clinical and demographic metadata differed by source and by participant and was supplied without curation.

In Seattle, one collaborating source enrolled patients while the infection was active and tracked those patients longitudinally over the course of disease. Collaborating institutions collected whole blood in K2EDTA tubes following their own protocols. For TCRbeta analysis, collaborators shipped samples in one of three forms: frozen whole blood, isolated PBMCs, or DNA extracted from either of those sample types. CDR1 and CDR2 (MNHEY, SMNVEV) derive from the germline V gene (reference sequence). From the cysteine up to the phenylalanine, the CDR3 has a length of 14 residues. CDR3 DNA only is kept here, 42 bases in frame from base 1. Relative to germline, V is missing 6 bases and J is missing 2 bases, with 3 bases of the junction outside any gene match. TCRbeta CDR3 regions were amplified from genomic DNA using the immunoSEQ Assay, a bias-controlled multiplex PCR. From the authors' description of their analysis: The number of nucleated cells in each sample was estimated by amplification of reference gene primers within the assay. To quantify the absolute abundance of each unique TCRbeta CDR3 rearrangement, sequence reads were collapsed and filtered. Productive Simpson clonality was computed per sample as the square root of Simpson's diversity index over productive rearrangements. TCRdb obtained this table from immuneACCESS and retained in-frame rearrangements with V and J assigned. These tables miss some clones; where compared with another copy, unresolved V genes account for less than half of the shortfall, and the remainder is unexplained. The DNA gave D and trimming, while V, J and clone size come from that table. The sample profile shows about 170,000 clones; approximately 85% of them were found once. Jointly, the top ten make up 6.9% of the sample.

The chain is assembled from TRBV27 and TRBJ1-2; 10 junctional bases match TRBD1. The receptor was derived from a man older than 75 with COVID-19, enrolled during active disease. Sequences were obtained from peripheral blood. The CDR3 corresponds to CASRPTGGNYGYTF. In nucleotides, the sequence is TGTGCCAGCAGACCGACAGGGGGCAACTATGGCTACACCTTC.